This TCR beta chain was recorded in a study of monozygotic twins with inflammatory bowel disease. Overall study results and limits: With inverse Simpson as the measure, TCRbeta diversity was lower in IBD patients than in healthy co-twins.

On this clonotype: What it recognizes is unknown.

The CDR3 consists of 13 residues. The germline V gene encodes CDR1 SEHNR and CDR2 FQNEAQ (reference sequence). Following a re-call of the 5' RACE reads, TCRdb has one entry per CDR3 protein and lacks DNA. The table for this sample gives under 350,000 distinct CDR3 sequences. The receptor was isolated from a human donor with ulcerative colitis or Crohn's disease, or a healthy co-twin of an affected twin (not recorded which). The J gene is TRBJ1-2, the V gene TRBV7-9; the TCRdb D gene call, TRBD1, has no DNA to confirm it. Sequences were obtained from blood. The CDR3 reads CASSLSGIYGYTF.